These 4 T cell receptor beta chains were all obtained from the same sample, sequenced in a study of cytomegalovirus exposure and HLA in healthy donors. The PCR contained 60 Vbeta and 13 Jbeta primers. Generated by immunoSEQ multiplex PCR, the TCRdb table keeps only in-frame clones and is missing some. The sample lists about 87,000 clones; under 80% were seen once. Sequenced sample: PBMCs. The receptors come from a man aged 25 to 40 in good health and CMV-seropositive.

The V gene is TRBV27, the J gene TRBJ1-2, with TRBD1 matching over 7 bases. This CDR3 has 13 residues. CDR1 is MNHEY, CDR2 SMNVEV, per germline (reference sequence). The ends lost 9 bases at V and 2 bases at J; junction bases unmatched: 6. The CDR3 DNA reads TGTGCCAGTTGGACAGGCAGAAACTATGGCTACACCTTC. This sequence encodes CASWTGRNYGYTF.

This clone was observed a handful of times. This rearrangement joins TRBV14 to TRBJ2-7, with D maybe TRBD1 (5 bases). V was pared by 0 bases and J by 2 bases, with 11 bases between. CDR3 length equals 15 residues. The germline gives CDR1 SGHDN, CDR2 FVKESK. CDR3 sequence: CASSQEMDTAYEQYF. CDR3 in DNA: TGTGCCAGCAGCCAAGAGATGGACACGGCCTACGAGCAGTACTTC.

This clone turned up a few times. J is TRBJ2-7 and V is TRBV7-9, with TRBD2 matching 7 bases. The CDR3 length is 12 residues. Per germline, CDR1 SEHNR and CDR2 FQNEAQ (reference sequence). The junction had 7 bases not matched to a gene; V was cut back by 11 bases and J by 3 bases. The CDR3: CAGSGDDYEQYF. DNA of the CDR3: TGTGCCGGGAGCGGGGACGACTACGAGCAGTACTTC.

The genes are TRBV7-3 and TRBJ2-7, with D possibly matching TRBD1 (6 bases). Trimming left V 0 bases short and J 2 bases short, with 14 bases between. The CDR3 spans 16 residues. The germline gives CDR1 SGHTA, CDR2 FQGTGA. CDR3 nucleotide sequence: TGTGCCAGCAGCTTAACGAAGGCAGGGGCGCCCTACGAGCAGTACTTC. It yields the protein CASSLTKAGAPYEQYF. Full variable domain (outside the CDR3, taken from reference TRBV7-3 and TRBJ2-7): GAGVSQTPSNKVTEKGKYVELRCDPISGHTALYWYRQSLGQGPEFLIYFQGTGAADDSGLPNDRFFAVRPEGSVSTLKIQRTERGDSAVYLCASSLTKAGAPYEQYFGPGTRLTVT.